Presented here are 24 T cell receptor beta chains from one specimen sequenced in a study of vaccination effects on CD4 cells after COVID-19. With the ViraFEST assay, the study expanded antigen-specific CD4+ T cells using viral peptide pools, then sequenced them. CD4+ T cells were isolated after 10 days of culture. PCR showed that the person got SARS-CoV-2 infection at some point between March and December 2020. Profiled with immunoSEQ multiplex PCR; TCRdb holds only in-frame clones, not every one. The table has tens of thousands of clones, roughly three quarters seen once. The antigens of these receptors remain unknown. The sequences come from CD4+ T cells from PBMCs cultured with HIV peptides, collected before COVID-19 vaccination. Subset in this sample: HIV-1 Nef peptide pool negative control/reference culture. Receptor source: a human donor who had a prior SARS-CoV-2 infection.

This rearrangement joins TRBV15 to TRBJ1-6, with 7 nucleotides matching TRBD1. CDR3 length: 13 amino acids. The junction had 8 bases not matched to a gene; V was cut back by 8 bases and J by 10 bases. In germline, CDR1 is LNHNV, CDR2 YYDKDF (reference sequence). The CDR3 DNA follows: TGTGCCACCCAGGACAGGCGAGGGTCACCCCTCCACTTT. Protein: CATQDRRGSPLHF.

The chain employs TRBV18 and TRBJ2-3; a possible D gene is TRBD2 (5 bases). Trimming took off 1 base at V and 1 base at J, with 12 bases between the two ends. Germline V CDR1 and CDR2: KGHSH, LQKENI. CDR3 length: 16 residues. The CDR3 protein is CASSPRLAQRTDTQYF. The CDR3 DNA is TGTGCCAGCTCACCACGGCTAGCCCAACGCACAGATACGCAGTATTTT.

CDR3 coding DNA: TGTGCCAGCAGTGGGGGGCGAGGCACAGATACGCAGTATTTT. It encodes CASSGGRGTDTQYF. V is TRBV2 and J is TRBJ2-3, with a weak D call TRBD1 (6 bases). Trimming stripped 4 bases from V and 1 base from J, with 9 bases between. Germline CDR1 is SNHLY and CDR2 is FYNNEI. This CDR3 has 14 residues.

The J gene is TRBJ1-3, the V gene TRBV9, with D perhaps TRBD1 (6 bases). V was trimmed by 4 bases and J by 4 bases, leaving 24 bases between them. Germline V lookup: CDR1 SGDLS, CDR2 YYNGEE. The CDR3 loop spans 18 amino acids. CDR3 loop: CASSTHKRGGASGNTIYF. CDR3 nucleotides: TGTGCCAGCAGCACCCATAAGCGTGGGGGGGCTTCAGGAAACACCATATATTTT.

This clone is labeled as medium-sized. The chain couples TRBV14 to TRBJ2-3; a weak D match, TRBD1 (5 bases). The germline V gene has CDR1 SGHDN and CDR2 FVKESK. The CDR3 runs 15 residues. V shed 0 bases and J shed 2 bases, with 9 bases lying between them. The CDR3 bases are TGTGCCAGCAGCCAAGAGGACACCTACACAGATACGCAGTATTTT. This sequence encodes CASSQEDTYTDTQYF.

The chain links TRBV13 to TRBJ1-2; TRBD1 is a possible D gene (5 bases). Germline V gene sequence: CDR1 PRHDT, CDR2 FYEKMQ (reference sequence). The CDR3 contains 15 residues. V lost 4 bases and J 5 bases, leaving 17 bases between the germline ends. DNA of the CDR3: TGTGCCAGCAGCTCCCTGGGCAGGGAAGGGTATGGCTACACCTTC. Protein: CASSSLGREGYGYTF.

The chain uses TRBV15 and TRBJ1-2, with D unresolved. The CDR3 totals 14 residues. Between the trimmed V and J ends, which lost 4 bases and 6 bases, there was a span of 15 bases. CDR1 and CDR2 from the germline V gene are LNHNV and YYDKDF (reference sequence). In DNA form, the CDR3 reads TGTGCCACCAGCATTTTCAGAGGAAGCGATGGCTACACCTTC. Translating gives CATSIFRGSDGYTF.

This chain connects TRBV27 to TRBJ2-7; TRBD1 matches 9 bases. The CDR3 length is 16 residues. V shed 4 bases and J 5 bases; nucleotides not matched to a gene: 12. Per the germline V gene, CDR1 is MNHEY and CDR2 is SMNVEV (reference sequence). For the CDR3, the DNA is TGTGCCAGCAGTTCCGCCGGGACAGGGTATAAGAACGAGCAGTACTTC. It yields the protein CASSSAGTGYKNEQYF.

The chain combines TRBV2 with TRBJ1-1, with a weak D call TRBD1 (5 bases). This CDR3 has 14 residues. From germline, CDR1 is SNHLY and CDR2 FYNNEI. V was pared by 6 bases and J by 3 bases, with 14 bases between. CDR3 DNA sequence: TGTGCCAGCAGCTTAGGAGGGGCGCACACTGAAGCTTTCTTT. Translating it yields CASSLGGAHTEAFF.

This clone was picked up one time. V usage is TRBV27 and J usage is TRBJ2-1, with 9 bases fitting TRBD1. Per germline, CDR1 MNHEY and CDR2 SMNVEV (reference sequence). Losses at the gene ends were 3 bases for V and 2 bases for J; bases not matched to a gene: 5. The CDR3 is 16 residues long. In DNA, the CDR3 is TGTGCCAGCAGTTTTAGAGGGACAGGGACCTACAATGAGCAGTTCTTC. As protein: CASSFRGTGTYNEQFF.

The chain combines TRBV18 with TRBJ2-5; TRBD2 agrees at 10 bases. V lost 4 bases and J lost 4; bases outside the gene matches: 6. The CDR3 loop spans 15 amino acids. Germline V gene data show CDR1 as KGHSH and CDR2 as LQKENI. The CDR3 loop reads CASSRERLAGETQYF. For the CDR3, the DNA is TGTGCCAGCTCACGCGAACGACTAGCGGGAGAGACCCAGTACTTC.

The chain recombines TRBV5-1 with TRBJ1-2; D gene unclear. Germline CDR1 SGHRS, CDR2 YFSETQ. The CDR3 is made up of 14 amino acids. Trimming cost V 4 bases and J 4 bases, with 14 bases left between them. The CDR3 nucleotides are TGCGCCAGCAGCATCTCAGGTTCGGGCTATGGCTACACCTTC. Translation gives CASSISGSGYGYTF.

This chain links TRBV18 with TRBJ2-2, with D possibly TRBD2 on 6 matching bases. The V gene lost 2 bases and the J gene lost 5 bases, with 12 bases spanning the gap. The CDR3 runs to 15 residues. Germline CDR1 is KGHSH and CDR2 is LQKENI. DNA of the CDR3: TGTGCCAGCTCACCATACGCAGGGAGGACCGGGGAGCTGTTTTTT. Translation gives CASSPYAGRTGELFF. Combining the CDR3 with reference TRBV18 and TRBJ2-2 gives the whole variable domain NAGVMQNPRHLVRRRGQEARLRCSPMKGHSHVYWYRQLPEEGLKFMVYLQKENIIDESGMPKERFSAEFPKEGPSILRIQQVVRGDSAAYFCASSPYAGRTGELFFGEGSRLTVL.

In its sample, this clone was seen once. The CDR3 DNA reads TGTGCCAGCAGGACTACAGGGTCCTACGAGCAGTACTTC. This sequence encodes CASRTTGSYEQYF. J is TRBJ2-7 and V is TRBV25-1; tentative D call: TRBD1 (6 bases). Trimming pared 6 bases from V and 1 base from J, leaving 10 bases between. This CDR3 spans 13 amino acids. Germline-derived CDR1 and CDR2 are MGHDK and SYGVNS.

The CDR3 region has the DNA TGTGCCAGCAGCCTCAGGGGGACGGTGGAGACCCAGTACTTC. Its translation is CASSLRGTVETQYF. The J gene is TRBJ2-5, the V gene TRBV9; 7 positions match TRBD1. This CDR3 region has 14 residues. With V trimmed by 4 bases and J by 5 bases, 8 bases remained unmatched. Germline CDR1 SGDLS, CDR2 YYNGEE.

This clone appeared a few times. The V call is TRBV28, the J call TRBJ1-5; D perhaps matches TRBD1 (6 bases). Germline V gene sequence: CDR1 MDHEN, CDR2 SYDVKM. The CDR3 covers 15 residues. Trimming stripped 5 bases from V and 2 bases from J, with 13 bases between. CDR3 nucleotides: TGTGCCAGCAGTACAGGGTTCCGGGGCAATCAGCCCCAGCATTTT. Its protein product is CASSTGFRGNQPQHF. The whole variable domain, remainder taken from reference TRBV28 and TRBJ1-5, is DVKVTQSSRYLVKRTGEKVFLECVQDMDHENMFWYRQDPGLGLRLIYFSYDVKMKEKGDIPEGYSVSREKKERFSLILESASTNQTSMYLCASSTGFRGNQPQHFGDGTRLSIL.

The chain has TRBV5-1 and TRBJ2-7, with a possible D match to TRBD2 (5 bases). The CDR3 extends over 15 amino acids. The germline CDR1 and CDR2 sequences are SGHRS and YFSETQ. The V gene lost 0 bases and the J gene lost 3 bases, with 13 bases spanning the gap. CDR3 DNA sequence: TGCGCCAGCAGCTTGGCCACGGGATGGAACTACGAGCAGTACTTC. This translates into CASSLATGWNYEQYF.

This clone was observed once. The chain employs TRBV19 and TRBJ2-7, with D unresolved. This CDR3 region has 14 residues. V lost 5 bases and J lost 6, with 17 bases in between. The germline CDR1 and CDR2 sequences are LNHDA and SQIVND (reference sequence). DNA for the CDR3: TGTGCCAGTAGTCCCGTTATGCGCCGGGCCGAGCAGTACTTC. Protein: CASSPVMRRAEQYF.

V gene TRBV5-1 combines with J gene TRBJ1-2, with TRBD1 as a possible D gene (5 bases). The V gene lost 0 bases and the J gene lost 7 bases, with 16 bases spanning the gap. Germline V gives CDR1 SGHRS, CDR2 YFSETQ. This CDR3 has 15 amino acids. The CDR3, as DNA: TGCGCCAGCAGCTTGGACGGTCAAGGGGAGATTGGCTACACCTTC. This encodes CASSLDGQGEIGYTF.

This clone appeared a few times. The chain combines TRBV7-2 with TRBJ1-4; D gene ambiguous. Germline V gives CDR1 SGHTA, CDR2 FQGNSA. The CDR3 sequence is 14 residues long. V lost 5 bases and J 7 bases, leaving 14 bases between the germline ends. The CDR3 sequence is CASSLGQWGEKLFF. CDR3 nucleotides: TGTGCCAGCAGCCTCGGGCAATGGGGTGAAAAACTGTTTTTT.

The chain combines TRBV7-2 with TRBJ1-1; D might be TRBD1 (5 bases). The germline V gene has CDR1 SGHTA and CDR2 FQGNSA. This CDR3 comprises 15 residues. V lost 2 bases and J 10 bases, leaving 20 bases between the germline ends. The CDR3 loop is CASSLSQLAGLAAFF. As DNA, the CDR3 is TGTGCCAGCAGCTTATCCCAACTGGCAGGGCTAGCAGCTTTCTTT.

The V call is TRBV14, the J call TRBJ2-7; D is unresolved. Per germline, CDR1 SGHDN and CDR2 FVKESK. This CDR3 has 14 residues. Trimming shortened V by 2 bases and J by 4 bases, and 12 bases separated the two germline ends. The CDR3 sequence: CASSQKVWGYEQYF. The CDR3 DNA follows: TGTGCCAGCAGCCAAAAAGTCTGGGGTTACGAGCAGTACTTC.

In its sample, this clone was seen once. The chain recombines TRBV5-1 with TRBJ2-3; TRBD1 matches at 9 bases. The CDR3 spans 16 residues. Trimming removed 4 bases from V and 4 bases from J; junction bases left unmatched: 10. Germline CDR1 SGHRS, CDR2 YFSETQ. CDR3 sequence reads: CASSPGTGSFADTQYF. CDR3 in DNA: TGCGCCAGCAGCCCTGGGACAGGGTCCTTCGCAGATACGCAGTATTTT. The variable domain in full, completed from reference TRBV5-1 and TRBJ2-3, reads KAGVTQTPRYLIKTRGQQVTLSCSPISGHRSVSWYQQTPGQGLQFLFEYFSETQRNKGNFPGRFSGRQFSNSRSEMNVSTLELGDSALYLCASSPGTGSFADTQYFGPGTRLTVL.

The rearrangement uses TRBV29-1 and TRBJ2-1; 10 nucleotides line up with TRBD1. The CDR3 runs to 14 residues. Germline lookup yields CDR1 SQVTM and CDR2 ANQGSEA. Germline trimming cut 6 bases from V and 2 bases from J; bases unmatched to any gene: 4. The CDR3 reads CSVVGQGAYNEQFF. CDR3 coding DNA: TGCAGCGTCGTCGGACAGGGGGCCTACAATGAGCAGTTCTTC.